One and the same sample provided the 27 T cell receptor beta chains below, sequenced in a study of T cell changes during pregnancy in multiple sclerosis. Assay used: immunoSEQ multiplex PCR; TCRdb lists only in-frame clones, some missing. The data show 100,000 to 130,000 clones, 92% seen once. The sample was peripheral blood, taken in the third trimester of pregnancy. These TCRs come from a female donor in good health, enrolled as a control in a pregnancy study.

The chain is built from TRBV19 and TRBJ2-3; tentative D call: TRBD2 (7 bases). The CDR3 has 15 amino acids. Germline loops: CDR1 LNHDA, CDR2 SQIVND (reference sequence). The V end lost 3 bases, the J end lost 3 bases, and 13 bases lay between the germline ends. CDR3 nucleotide sequence: TGTGCCAGTAGTATCCGCGGGGGCTGGACAGATACGCAGTATTTT. Amino acids: CASSIRGGWTDTQYF.

The chain employs TRBV9 and TRBJ1-6, with D hard to call. V was shortened by 0 bases and J by 2 bases, with 9 bases between the two germline ends. The CDR3 length is 16 residues. Germline lookup yields CDR1 SGDLS and CDR2 YYNGEE. The CDR3 here is CASSVGGATYNSPLHF. In nucleotides, the CDR3 is TGTGCCAGCAGCGTAGGCGGCGCGACCTATAATTCACCCCTCCACTTT.

The gene calls are TRBV4-3 and TRBJ1-1; D is ambiguous. Germline CDR1 and CDR2: LGHNA and YSLEER. The CDR3 is made up of 13 amino acids. V shed 4 bases and J shed 1 base, with 7 bases lying between them. This CDR3 reads CASSPRENTEAFF. The CDR3 coding sequence is TGCGCCAGCAGCCCGAGAGAGAACACTGAAGCTTTCTTT.

The gene calls are TRBV4-3 and TRBJ1-1; the D is unclear. The CDR3 is 15 residues long. From germline, CDR1 is LGHNA and CDR2 YSLEER. Trimming cost V 4 bases and J 3 bases, with 15 bases left between them. The CDR3 loop is CASSLWEGEDTEAFF. The CDR3, as DNA: TGCGCCAGCAGCCTATGGGAGGGTGAGGACACTGAAGCTTTCTTT.

This chain uses TRBV18 with TRBJ1-5, with D possibly matching TRBD1 (5 bases). The germline V gene has CDR1 KGHSH and CDR2 LQKENI. V shed 3 bases and J shed 11 bases, with 11 bases lying between them. This CDR3 region has 12 residues. CDR3 protein: CASSPEGGAQHF. CDR3 nucleotides: TGTGCCAGCTCACCTGAGGGAGGGGCCCAGCATTTT.

V gene TRBV19 combines with J gene TRBJ1-5, with D possibly being TRBD1 (5 bases). V lost 7 bases and J lost 6, with 13 bases in between. The length of the CDR3 is 13 residues. CDR1 and CDR2 (germline): LNHDA, SQIVND (reference sequence). This chain's CDR3 is CASMGGISQPQHF. CDR3 sequence (DNA): TGTGCCAGTATGGGGGGGATCAGTCAGCCCCAGCATTTT.

The chain has TRBV30 and TRBJ1-5; no clear D. Trimming left V 3 bases short and J 2 bases short, with 8 bases between. The CDR3 runs to 13 residues. Germline CDR1 is GTSNPN and CDR2 is SVGIG (reference sequence). CDR3 nucleotides: TGTGCCTGGAGGGGTAGCGGCAATCAGCCCCAGCATTTT. Its protein product is CAWRGSGNQPQHF.

The V and J genes are TRBV15 and TRBJ2-7, with D tentatively TRBD2 (6 bases). The CDR3 is 16 amino acids. The germline CDR1 and CDR2 sequences are LNHNV and YYDKDF (reference sequence). Trimming took 5 bases from V and 6 from J, leaving 23 bases between them. The CDR3 region is CATSGGGLPGRGEQYF. The CDR3 DNA reads TGTGCCACCAGCGGAGGAGGACTACCGGGAAGAGGCGAGCAGTACTTC.

The CDR3 loop is CASSIDDRGRRQPQHF. The CDR3 DNA is TGTGCCAGTAGTATAGACGACAGGGGGCGACGCCAGCCCCAGCATTTT. The chain uses TRBV19 and TRBJ1-5, with 10 bases aligning to TRBD1. This CDR3 has 16 residues. Germline V gene sequence: CDR1 LNHDA, CDR2 SQIVND (reference sequence). With V trimmed by 0 bases and J by 7 bases, 6 bases remained unmatched. Full variable domain (outside the CDR3, taken from reference TRBV19 and TRBJ1-5): DGGITQSPKYLFRKEGQNVTLSCEQNLNHDAMYWYRQDPGQGLRLIYYSQIVNDFQKGDIAEGYSVSREKKESFPLTVTSAQKNPTAFYLCASSIDDRGRRQPQHFGDGTRLSIL.

The V and J genes are TRBV11-3 and TRBJ1-2; D may be TRBD1 (5 bases). Germline lookup yields CDR1 SGHNT and CDR2 YENEEA. The V end was cut by 3 bases, the J end by 7 bases, with 12 bases between. The CDR3 sequence is 13 residues long. The CDR3 spells CASSLGQIGGYTF. The CDR3 DNA reads as TGTGCCAGCAGCTTGGGGCAGATAGGTGGCTACACCTTC.

The chain employs TRBV5-4 and TRBJ1-1; D is unresolved. CDR1 is SGHNT, CDR2 YYREEE, per germline (reference sequence). The CDR3 length is 15 residues. V was shortened by 0 bases and J by 0 bases, with 9 bases between the two germline ends. This chain's CDR3 is CASSLGAGLNTEAFF. The CDR3 nucleotides read TGTGCCAGCAGCTTGGGGGCAGGTCTGAACACTGAAGCTTTCTTT.

The chain carries TRBV4-3 and TRBJ1-5; weak D call: TRBD1 (5 bases). The CDR3 runs to 13 residues. Germline V gives CDR1 LGHNA, CDR2 YSLEER. V lost 4 bases and J lost 7, with 11 bases in between. CDR3 amino acids: CASSLGGDQPQHF. Written as DNA, the CDR3 is TGCGCCAGCAGCCTGGGGGGGGACCAGCCCCAGCATTTT.

The chain couples TRBV7-3 to TRBJ1-6; D not resolved. V lost 0 bases and J 8 bases, leaving 20 bases between the germline ends. Per germline, CDR1 SGHTA and CDR2 FQGTGA. The CDR3 sequence is 18 residues long. The CDR3 DNA reads as TGTGCCAGCAGCTTAACTATGTATCTCGGCGGTGAGGATTCACCCCTCCACTTT. Translated: CASSLTMYLGGEDSPLHF.

This chain uses TRBV4-3 with TRBJ1-2, with TRBD1 matching 8 bases. In germline, CDR1 is LGHNA, CDR2 YSLEER. The CDR3 contains 15 residues. Trimming took 6 bases from V and 3 from J; bases not matched to a gene: 9. In nucleotides, the CDR3 is TGCGCCAGCAGTCAAAGGGCAGGGGGCGACTATGGCTACACCTTC. It translates to CASSQRAGGDYGYTF.

The rearrangement joins TRBV19 to TRBJ2-7; the match to TRBD1 covers 7 bases. CDR3 size: 14 residues. V lost 4 bases and J lost 0; bases outside the gene matches: 3. Germline V gene lookup returns CDR1 LNHDA and CDR2 SQIVND (reference sequence). CDR3 DNA sequence: TGTGCCAGTAGTAGGACAGGCATCTCCTACGAGCAGTACTTC. Its protein is CASSRTGISYEQYF. The full variable domain, in which reference TRBV19 and TRBJ2-7 provide the parts outside the CDR3, is DGGITQSPKYLFRKEGQNVTLSCEQNLNHDAMYWYRQDPGQGLRLIYYSQIVNDFQKGDIAEGYSVSREKKESFPLTVTSAQKNPTAFYLCASSRTGISYEQYFGPGTRLTVT.

This chain connects TRBV19 to TRBJ1-5; possibly TRBD1 for D (6 bases). The CDR3 runs 14 residues. The V end was cut by 7 bases, the J end by 5 bases, with 15 bases between. Germline-derived CDR1 and CDR2 are LNHDA and SQIVND (reference sequence). CDR3 DNA sequence: TGTGCCAGTAACCCGGGACATCGGGATCAGCCCCAGCATTTT. Its translation is CASNPGHRDQPQHF.

J is TRBJ1-2 and V is TRBV25-1, with D unresolved. CDR3 length equals 14 residues. Per the germline V gene, CDR1 is MGHDK and CDR2 is SYGVNS. Trimming pared 3 bases from V and 5 bases from J, leaving 13 bases between. This CDR3 reads CASSEGSGNYGYTF. The CDR3 DNA sequence: TGTGCCAGCAGTGAGGGGTCGGGAAATTATGGCTACACCTTC.

The chain is built from TRBV7-2 and TRBJ1-2; tentative D call: TRBD1 (6 bases). CDR1 and CDR2 from the germline V gene are SGHTA and FQGNSA. This CDR3 is 13 amino acids long. V dropped 5 bases and J dropped 4 bases, with 11 bases sitting between them. The CDR3 DNA is TGTGCCAGCAGCATTACAGGGACCTATGGCTACACCTTC. It codes for CASSITGTYGYTF.

This chain uses TRBV11-3 with TRBJ2-7, with D unresolved. CDR3 length equals 13 residues. Per germline, CDR1 SGHNT and CDR2 YENEEA. V lost 1 base, J lost 5 bases, and 9 bases lay in between. The CDR3 region is CASSLASFHEQYF. The CDR3 nucleotides read TGTGCCAGCAGCTTAGCCTCCTTCCACGAGCAGTACTTC.

The chain has TRBV18 and TRBJ2-2, with 8 bases fitting TRBD2. Germline V CDR1 and CDR2: KGHSH, LQKENI. The CDR3 extends over 15 amino acids. V lost 3 bases, J lost 5 bases, and 5 bases stayed unmatched. CDR3 region: CASSPFGGATGELFF. For the CDR3, the DNA is TGTGCCAGCTCACCTTTCGGGGGGGCGACCGGGGAGCTGTTTTTT. The whole variable domain, filled in from reference TRBV18 and TRBJ2-2, reads NAGVMQNPRHLVRRRGQEARLRCSPMKGHSHVYWYRQLPEEGLKFMVYLQKENIIDESGMPKERFSAEFPKEGPSILRIQQVVRGDSAAYFCASSPFGGATGELFFGEGSRLTVL.

In DNA, the CDR3 is TGTGCCTGGAGAGATTCTGGGTCTCGGGCGGGTGGCTACACCTTC. Protein sequence: CAWRDSGSRAGGYTF. The chain combines TRBV30 with TRBJ1-2; D not resolved. V lost 3 bases, J lost 7 bases, and 21 bases lay in between. The germline V gene encodes CDR1 GTSNPN and CDR2 SVGIG (reference sequence). The CDR3 consists of 15 residues.

A remark on this clone: The same CDR3 is also encoded by other DNA sequences in this sample. The V gene is TRBV6-1, the J gene TRBJ1-1; the D is unclear. Germline V gene lookup returns CDR1 MNHNS and CDR2 SASEGT. V shed 0 bases and J shed 5 bases, with 7 bases lying between them. The CDR3 has 13 amino acids. The CDR3 is CASSEARGTEAFF. The CDR3 coding sequence is TGTGCCAGCAGTGAAGCTCGGGGTACTGAAGCTTTCTTT.

The CDR3: CASSSARGMNTEAFF. CDR3 nucleotide sequence: TGTGCCAGCAGCTCCGCCCGGGGGATGAACACTGAAGCTTTCTTT. This chain connects TRBV7-9 to TRBJ1-1, with D maybe TRBD1 (5 bases). The CDR3 is 15 residues long. V was pared by 4 bases and J by 0 bases, with 12 bases between. Germline V gives CDR1 SEHNR, CDR2 FQNEAQ (reference sequence).

The J gene is TRBJ1-2, the V gene TRBV7-2; 7 bases agree with TRBD1. CDR1 and CDR2 from the germline V gene are SGHTA and FQGNSA. This CDR3 has 13 residues. V gave up 6 bases and J gave up 8 bases; unmatched junction bases: 9. In nucleotides, the CDR3 is TGTGCCAGCAGTTCCGACAGGGTGCAGGGCTACACCTTC. Translated: CASSSDRVQGYTF. Drawing the rest from reference TRBV7-2 and TRBJ1-2, the complete variable domain is GAGVSQSPSNKVTEKGKDVELRCDPISGHTALYWYRQSLGQGLEFLIYFQGNSAPDKSGLPSDRFSAERTGGSVSTLTIQRTQQEDSAVYLCASSSDRVQGYTFGSGTRLTVV.

This clone was recorded a few times. The chain has TRBV30 and TRBJ1-5; 8 bases map to TRBD1. CDR3 length equals 13 residues. J was trimmed by 6 bases and V by 5 bases; bases with no gene match: 6. Germline assignment: CDR1 GTSNPN and CDR2 SVGIG (reference sequence). CDR3 in DNA: TGTGCCTGGTCAGGGGGCTCCGCTCAGCCCCAGCATTTT. Its translation: CAWSGGSAQPQHF.

V is TRBV7-2 and J is TRBJ1-3; maybe TRBD1 (6 bases). The length of the CDR3 is 16 residues. Germline V lookup: CDR1 SGHTA, CDR2 FQGNSA. V was cut by 5 bases and J by 4 bases, with 18 bases left in between. CDR3 in amino acids: CASSTGTLGMGNTIYF. The CDR3 region has the DNA TGTGCCAGCAGCACAGGGACACTGGGGATGGGAAACACCATATATTTT.

The chain is built from TRBV6-1 and TRBJ1-2; D is ambiguous. V was cut by 5 bases and J by 1 base, with 8 bases left in between. Per germline, CDR1 MNHNS and CDR2 SASEGT. This CDR3 comprises 13 residues. The CDR3 bases are TGTGCCAGCAGTATGGGCAGTAACTATGGCTACACCTTC. As protein: CASSMGSNYGYTF.